A single sample gave rise to the 4 T cell receptor beta chains below, sequenced in a study of post-analysis software for immune sequencing data (dated by TCRdb to 2014 to 2015). Study-level results and caveats: Significantly higher frequencies in patients than in controls were found for five TRBV segments, including TRBV5-6, TRBV5-1 and TRBV20-1.

Library generation was performed with PCR. TCRdb lists the instrument as Illumina HiSeq 2500. To reduce PCR and sequencing biases, unique molecular identifiers were built into the TCR beta cDNA libraries. Starting from the raw public reads, TCRdb applied fastp trimming at Q25, assembled clones with MiXCR and retained in-frame beta chains. Records with the same CDR3 protein are collapsed into one entry carrying the most frequent genes and DNA. Present in this sample are about 770,000 distinct CDR3 sequences, 46% of which were seen just once. Over 4.5% of the sample is taken by the ten largest. Antigens for these TCRs are unknown. The source material was blood. These receptors all come from a girl under 18 with multiple sclerosis.

J is TRBJ2-5 and V is TRBV28; 7 bases are shared with TRBD1. CDR3 length equals 15 residues. CDR1 is MDHEN and CDR2 is SYDVKM in the germline V gene. Trimming cost V 6 bases and J 1 base; bases outside gene matches: 8. DNA for the CDR3: TGTGCCAGCAGCAACTCACAGGGGATCCAAGAGACCCAGTACTTC. This translates into CASSNSQGIQETQYF.

The chain combines TRBV11-2 with TRBJ2-3, with D maybe TRBD2 (6 bases). Trimming removed 2 bases from V and 6 bases from J, with 9 bases in between. Germline V gene sequence: CDR1 SGHAT, CDR2 FQNNGV. The CDR3 runs to 13 residues. In DNA, the CDR3 is TGTGCCAGCAGCTTATATCGGGGGGATACGCAGTATTTT. As protein: CASSLYRGDTQYF.

The chain uses TRBV6-1 and TRBJ2-7; D uncertain. Germline V CDR1 and CDR2: MNHNS, SASEGT. The CDR3 covers 14 residues. The V gene lost 11 bases and the J gene lost 2 bases, with 19 bases spanning the gap. The CDR3 sequence is CAFKDGERPYEQYF. The CDR3 DNA follows: TGTGCCTTTAAGGACGGAGAACGCCCCTACGAGCAGTACTTC.

This clonotype was seen more than once but under ten times. V gene TRBV7-3 combines with J gene TRBJ2-5; 13 nucleotides line up with TRBD2. In germline, CDR1 is SGHTA, CDR2 FQGTGA. V was pared by 5 bases and J by 4 bases, with 4 bases of the junction left unmatched. CDR3 length: 15 amino acids. In nucleotides, the CDR3 is TGTGCCAGCAGCCCCGGGACTAGCGGGACAGAGACCCAGTACTTC. Translation gives CASSPGTSGTETQYF.